This T cell receptor beta chain was sequenced for a study of technical replicates of blood from a few donors (dated by TCRdb to the late 2010s). With regard to this clone: Which antigen it targets is not known. Per-base quality was not reported, and no clone a single base away is much larger than it. This same CDR3 is encoded by further DNA sequences in the sample.

Compared with germline, V lacks 5 bases and J lacks 2 bases; bases without a gene match: 3. The CDR3 contains 14 residues, cysteine and phenylalanine counted. The DNA shown is the 42-base CDR3, in frame from base 1. The germline V gene provides CDR1 SGHNT and CDR2 YENEEA. Receptor libraries were prepared by the immunoSEQ multiplex PCR assay. Sourced from immuneACCESS, this table was stored by TCRdb with only in-frame sequences that have V and J called. A share of the clones is absent; for the studies checked, an unresolved V gene accounts for under half, and the remainder has no known explanation. Counted in this sample were around 80,000 clones; 95% to 98% of them appeared once. Jointly, the top ten make up approximately 0.15% of the sample.

Material: T cells isolated from PBMCs. The sequence links TRBV11-3 to TRBJ2-7; 10 middle bases align to TRBD1. The sequence was obtained from a human donor in good health. The nucleotide sequence reads TGTGCCAGCAGCCCGGGGACAGGGGCCTACGAGCAGTACTTC. Protein translation: CASSPGTGAYEQYF.